This T cell receptor beta chain was sequenced for a study of blood T cells in healthy people across ages. Study context: Roughly one uniquely barcoded beta molecule per two T cells was captured.

PCR was performed a second time for about 7 to 12 cycles using a sample-barcoded 5' primer and a J-beta primer mix. From the 5' RACE reads, TCRdb called clonotypes with MiXCR, one entry per CDR3 protein. This table holds about 580,000 distinct CDR3 sequences, 40% to 55% found once. Germline V gives CDR1 LGHNA, CDR2 YNFKEQ. The CDR3 spans 15 residues. With 1 base clipped from V and 3 bases from J, the junction kept 0 bases outside the gene matches. The authors drew around 11 milliliters of peripheral blood from each donor. The chain joins TRBV4-2 to TRBJ2-5, with 12 bases fitting TRBD2. The TCR was taken from a man of 80 years or more in good health. Specimen: blood. In DNA, the CDR3 is TGTGCCAGCAGCCAAGGACTAGCGGGAGAAGAGACCCAGTACTTC. Translated, it gives CASSQGLAGEETQYF.